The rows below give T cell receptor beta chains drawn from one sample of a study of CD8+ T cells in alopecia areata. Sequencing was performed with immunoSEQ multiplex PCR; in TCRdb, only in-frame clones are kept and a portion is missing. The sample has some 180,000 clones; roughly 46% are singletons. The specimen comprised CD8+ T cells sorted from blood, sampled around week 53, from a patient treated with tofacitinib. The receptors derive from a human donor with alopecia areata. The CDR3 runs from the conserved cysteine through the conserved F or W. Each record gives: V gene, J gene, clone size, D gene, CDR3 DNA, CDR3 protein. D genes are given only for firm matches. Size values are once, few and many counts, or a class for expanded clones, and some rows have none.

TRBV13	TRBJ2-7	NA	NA	TGTGCCAGCAGCCTTGGGATCCGGGGCGATCACGAGCAGTACTTC	CASSLGIRGDHEQYF
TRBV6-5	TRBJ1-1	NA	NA	TGTGCCAGCAGTTACTCCGCAGGGGCGTTGACTGAAGCTTTCTTT	CASSYSAGALTEAFF
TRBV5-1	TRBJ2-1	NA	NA	TGCGCCAGCAGCCGGGGCTTCCAGGAACCCTACAATGAGCAGTTCTTC	CASSRGFQEPYNEQFF
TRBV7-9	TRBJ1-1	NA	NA	TGTGCCAGCAGCTTCACTGAAGCTTTCTTT	CASSFTEAFF
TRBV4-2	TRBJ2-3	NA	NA	TGTGCCAGCAGTTCCGGCCGATGGCGGGAAGAAGGAGATACGCAGTATTTT	CASSSGRWREEGDTQYF
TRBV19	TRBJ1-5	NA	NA	TGTGCCAGTAGCCCAGGCGGGGGGCAGCCCCAGCATTTT	CASSPGGGQPQHF
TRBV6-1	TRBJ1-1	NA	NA	TGTGCCAGCAGTACCCTGAGGAGGCAGGTCACTGAAGCTTTCTTT	CASSTLRRQVTEAFF
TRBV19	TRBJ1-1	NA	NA	TGTGCCAGTAGTAGGGACACTGAAGCTTTCTTT	CASSRDTEAFF
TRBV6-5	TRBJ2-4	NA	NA	TGTGCCAGCAGCCTAACAAGAGTGGGCATTCAGTACTTC	CASSLTRVGIQYF
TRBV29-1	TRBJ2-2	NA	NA	TGCAGCGTTGTGGTCGGCACCGGGGAGCTGTTTTTT	CSVVVGTGELFF
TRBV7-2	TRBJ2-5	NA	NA	TGTGCCAGCAGCTTAGTATGGGTGGAGACCCAGTACTTC	CASSLVWVETQYF
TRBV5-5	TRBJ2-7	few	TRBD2	TGTGCCAGCAGCAACCGACTAGCGGGGAAGTACGAGCAGTACTTC	CASSNRLAGKYEQYF
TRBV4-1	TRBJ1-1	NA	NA	TGCGCCAGCAGCCATCTACGTGAGGGGCCGTACACTGAAGCTTTCTTT	CASSHLREGPYTEAFF
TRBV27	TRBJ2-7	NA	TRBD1	TGTGCCAGCAGTCACACCGGGACAGGGGATTCCTACGAGCAGTACTTC	CASSHTGTGDSYEQYF
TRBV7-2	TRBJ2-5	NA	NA	TGTGCCAGCAGCCCCTCAGGGCTCCAAGAGACCCAGTACTTC	CASSPSGLQETQYF
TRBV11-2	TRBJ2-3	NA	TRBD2	TGTGCCAGCAGTTTTCTAGCGGGGAGGCCAGATACGCAGTATTTT	CASSFLAGRPDTQYF
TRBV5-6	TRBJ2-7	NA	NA	TGTGCCAGCAGCCATCCGTCCTCCTACGAGCAGTACTTC	CASSHPSSYEQYF
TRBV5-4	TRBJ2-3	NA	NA	TGTGCCAGCAGCTTGGAGGCTAGTCCAATGGCAGATACGCAGTATTTT	CASSLEASPMADTQYF
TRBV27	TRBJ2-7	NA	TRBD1	TGTGCCAGCAGTTACTGGGGACAGAGCTACGAGCAGTACTTC	CASSYWGQSYEQYF
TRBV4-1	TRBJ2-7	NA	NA	TGCGCCAGCAGCCAAGATCCAGCAGGGGCCGAGCAGTACTTC	CASSQDPAGAEQYF